Following are 9 T cell receptor beta chains from one sample sequenced in a study of blood T cell repertoires in COVID-19. Clones were sequenced by immunoSEQ multiplex PCR, and TCRdb holds only the in-frame ones, with some missing. The sample contains 60,000 or so clones, approximately 82% of which appear only once. The sample taken for sequencing was peripheral blood. The receptors come from a man in his sixties with acute or convalescent COVID-19.

The chain uses TRBV27 and TRBJ2-7; TRBD1 aligns across 8 bases. The V gene's germline CDR1 is MNHEY and CDR2 SMNVEV (reference sequence). The CDR3 runs 15 residues. The J segment lost 2 bases and the V segment lost 3 bases, leaving 6 bases of the junction unmatched. CDR3 in amino acids: CASSLRQGAAYEQYF. The CDR3 DNA follows: TGTGCCAGCAGTTTGAGGCAGGGGGCGGCCTACGAGCAGTACTTC.

J is TRBJ2-3 and V is TRBV5-6; D call uncertain. This CDR3 contains 13 residues. Germline V gene sequence: CDR1 SGHDT, CDR2 YYEEEE. Trimming removed 4 bases at V and 3 bases at J, with 9 bases between. CDR3 sequence: CASSIWATDTQYF. As DNA, the CDR3 is TGTGCCAGCAGCATTTGGGCTACAGATACGCAGTATTTT. Supplemented by reference TRBV5-6 and TRBJ2-3, the full variable domain reads DAGVTQSPTHLIKTRGQQVTLRCSPKSGHDTVSWYQQALGQGPQFIFQYYEEEERQRGNFPDRFSGHQFPNYSSELNVNALLLGDSALYLCASSIWATDTQYFGPGTRLTVL.

The chain links TRBV29-1 to TRBJ1-2; TRBD1 matches at 9 bases. V lost 8 bases and J lost 8; bases outside the gene matches: 9. There are 12 residues in the CDR3. Germline loops: CDR1 SQVTM, CDR2 ANQGSEA. The CDR3 nucleotides read TGCAGCTCTAAGGACAGGGGAGAAGGCTACACCTTC. Translated, it gives CSSKDRGEGYTF.

The chain carries TRBV6-5 and TRBJ1-1, with unresolved D. Between the trimmed V and J ends, which lost 5 bases and 3 bases, there was a span of 7 bases. CDR1 and CDR2 from the germline V gene are MNHEY and SVGAGI. This CDR3 has 12 amino acids. In DNA, the CDR3 is TGTGCCAGCAGTCTCTCGGACACTGAAGCTTTCTTT. It encodes CASSLSDTEAFF.

The rearrangement links TRBV2 to TRBJ2-5, with D unclear. From germline, CDR1 is SNHLY and CDR2 FYNNEI. The CDR3 spans 13 residues. The V and J ends lost 1 base and 4 bases respectively, with 7 bases between them. CDR3 sequence (DNA): TGTGCCAGCAGTGAAGATCAGGTAGAGACCCAGTACTTC. This encodes CASSEDQVETQYF.

This clone was observed once. The V and J genes are TRBV24-1 and TRBJ2-3; 10 bases line up with TRBD1. Germline assignment: CDR1 KGHDR and CDR2 SFDVKD. The CDR3 is made up of 18 amino acids. Losses at the gene ends were 4 bases for V and 0 bases for J; bases not matched to a gene: 9. CDR3 nucleotide sequence: TGTGCCACCAGTGACCTACCAACGGGACAGGGGAGCACAGATACGCAGTATTTT. Amino acid sequence: CATSDLPTGQGSTDTQYF.

The gene calls are TRBV2 and TRBJ1-4; D is undetermined. With 3 bases removed from V and 0 bases from J, the gap between germline ends came to 14 bases. Looked up from germline, CDR1 is SNHLY and CDR2 is FYNNEI. The CDR3 spans 17 residues. The CDR3 is CASSDEEGIATNEKLFF. CDR3 sequence (DNA): TGTGCCAGCAGTGACGAGGAGGGAATCGCAACTAATGAAAAACTGTTTTTT.

This chain links TRBV7-9 with TRBJ1-4, with unresolved D. CDR3 length equals 14 residues. Per germline, CDR1 SEHNR and CDR2 FQNEAQ (reference sequence). The V end was cut by 1 base, the J end by 8 bases, with 11 bases between. CDR3 amino acids: CASSLGTSNEKLFF. CDR3 sequence (DNA): TGTGCCAGCAGCTTAGGTACATCGAACGAAAAACTGTTTTTT. The complete variable domain, with remaining parts taken from reference TRBV7-9 and TRBJ1-4, reads DTGVSQNPRHKITKRGQNVTFRCDPISEHNRLYWYRQTLGQGPEFLTYFQNEAQLEKSRLLSDRFSAERPKGSFSTLEIQRTEQGDSAMYLCASSLGTSNEKLFFGSGTQLSVL.

The gene calls are TRBV5-1 and TRBJ2-1, with 9 bases matching TRBD1. CDR1 is SGHRS and CDR2 is YFSETQ in the germline V gene. The junction had 4 bases not matched to a gene; V was cut back by 4 bases and J by 2 bases. The CDR3 runs 15 residues. The CDR3 reads CASSPGQGTYNEQFF. CDR3 coding DNA: TGCGCCAGCAGCCCGGGACAGGGTACCTACAATGAGCAGTTCTTC. The full variable domain, rest sourced from reference TRBV5-1 and TRBJ2-1, is KAGVTQTPRYLIKTRGQQVTLSCSPISGHRSVSWYQQTPGQGLQFLFEYFSETQRNKGNFPGRFSGRQFSNSRSEMNVSTLELGDSALYLCASSPGQGTYNEQFFGPGTRLTVL.